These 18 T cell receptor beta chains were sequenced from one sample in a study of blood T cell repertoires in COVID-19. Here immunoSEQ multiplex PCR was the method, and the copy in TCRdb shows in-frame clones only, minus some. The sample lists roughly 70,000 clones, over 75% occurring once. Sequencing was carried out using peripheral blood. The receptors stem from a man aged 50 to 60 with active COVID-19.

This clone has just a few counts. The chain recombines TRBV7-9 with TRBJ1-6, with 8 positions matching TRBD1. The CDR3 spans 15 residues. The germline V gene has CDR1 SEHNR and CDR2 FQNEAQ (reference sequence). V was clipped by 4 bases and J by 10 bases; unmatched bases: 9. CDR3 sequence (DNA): TGTGCCAGCAGCTCCGAGGCCCAGGGGGCGTCACCCCTCCACTTT. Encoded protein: CASSSEAQGASPLHF.

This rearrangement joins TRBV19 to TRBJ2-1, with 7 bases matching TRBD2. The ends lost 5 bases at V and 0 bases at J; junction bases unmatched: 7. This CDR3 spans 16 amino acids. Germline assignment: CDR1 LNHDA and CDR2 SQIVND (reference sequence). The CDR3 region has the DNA TGTGCCAGTAGTCCGGGGAGGGAAAGCTCCTACAATGAGCAGTTCTTC. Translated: CASSPGRESSYNEQFF.

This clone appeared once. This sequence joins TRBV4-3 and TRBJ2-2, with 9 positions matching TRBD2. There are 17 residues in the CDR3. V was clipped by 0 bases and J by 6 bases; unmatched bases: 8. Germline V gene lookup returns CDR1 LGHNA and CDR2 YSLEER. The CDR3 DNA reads TGCGCCAGCAGCCAAGATGCGGGGGGGATGGGGGCCGGGGAGCTGTTTTTT. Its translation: CASSQDAGGMGAGELFF.

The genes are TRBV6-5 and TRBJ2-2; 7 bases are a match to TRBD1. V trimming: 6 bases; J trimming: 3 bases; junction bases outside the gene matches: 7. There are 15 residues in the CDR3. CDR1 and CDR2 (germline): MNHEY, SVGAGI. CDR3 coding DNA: TGTGCCAGCAGCGAGAACAGGGGATACACCGGGGAGCTGTTTTTT. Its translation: CASSENRGYTGELFF.

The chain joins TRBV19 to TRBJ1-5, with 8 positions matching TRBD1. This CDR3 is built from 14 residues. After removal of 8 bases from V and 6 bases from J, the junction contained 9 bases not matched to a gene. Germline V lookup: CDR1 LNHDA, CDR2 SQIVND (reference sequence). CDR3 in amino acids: CASEQQGGSQPQHF. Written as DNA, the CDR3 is TGTGCCAGTGAACAACAGGGGGGGAGTCAGCCCCAGCATTTT.

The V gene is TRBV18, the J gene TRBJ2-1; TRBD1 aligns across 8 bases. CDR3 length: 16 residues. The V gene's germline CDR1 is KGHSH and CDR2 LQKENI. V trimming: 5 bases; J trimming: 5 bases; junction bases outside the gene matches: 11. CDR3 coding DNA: TGTGCCAGCTCAGAACTTCAGGGGGCGCGGGACAATGAGCAGTTCTTC. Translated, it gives CASSELQGARDNEQFF.

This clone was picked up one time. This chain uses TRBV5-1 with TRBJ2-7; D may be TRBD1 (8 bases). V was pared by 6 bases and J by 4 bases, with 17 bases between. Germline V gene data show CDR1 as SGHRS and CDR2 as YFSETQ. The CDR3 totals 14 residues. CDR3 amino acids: CASTLTGEGYEQYF. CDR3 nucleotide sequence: TGCGCCAGCACCCTGACAGGGGAGGGGTACGAGCAGTACTTC.

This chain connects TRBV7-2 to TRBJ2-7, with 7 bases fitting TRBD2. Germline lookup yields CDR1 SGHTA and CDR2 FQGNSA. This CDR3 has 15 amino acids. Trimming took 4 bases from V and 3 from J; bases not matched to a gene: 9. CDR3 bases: TGTGCCAGCAGCTCTCCCACTAGCGTTGGCTACGAGCAGTACTTC. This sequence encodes CASSSPTSVGYEQYF.

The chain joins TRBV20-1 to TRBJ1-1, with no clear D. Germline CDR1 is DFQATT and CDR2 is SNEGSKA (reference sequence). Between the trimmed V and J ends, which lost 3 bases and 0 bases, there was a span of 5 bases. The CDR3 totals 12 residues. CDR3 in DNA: TGCAGTGCTAGTCCGGTGAACACTGAAGCTTTCTTT. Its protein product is CSASPVNTEAFF.

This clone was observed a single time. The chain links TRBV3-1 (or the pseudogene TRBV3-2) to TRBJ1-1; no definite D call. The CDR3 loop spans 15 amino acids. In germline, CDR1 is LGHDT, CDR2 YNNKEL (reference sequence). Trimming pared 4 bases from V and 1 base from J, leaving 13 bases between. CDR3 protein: CASSPGSTPNTEAFF. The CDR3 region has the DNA TGTGCCAGCAGCCCAGGAAGTACACCGAACACTGAAGCTTTCTTT.

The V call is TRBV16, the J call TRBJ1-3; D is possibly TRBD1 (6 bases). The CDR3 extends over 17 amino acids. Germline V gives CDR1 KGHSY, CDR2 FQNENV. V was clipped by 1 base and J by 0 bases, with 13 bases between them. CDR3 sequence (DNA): TGTGCCAGCAGCCAATTCCCAGGGGTGCTCTCTGGAAACACCATATATTTT. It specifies CASSQFPGVLSGNTIYF.

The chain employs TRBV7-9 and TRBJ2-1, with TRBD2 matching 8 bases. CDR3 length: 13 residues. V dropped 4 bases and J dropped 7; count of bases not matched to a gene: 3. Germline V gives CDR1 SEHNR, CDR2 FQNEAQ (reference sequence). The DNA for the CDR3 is TGTGCCAGCAGCTCGACTAGCGTGAATGAGCAGTTCTTC. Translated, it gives CASSSTSVNEQFF.

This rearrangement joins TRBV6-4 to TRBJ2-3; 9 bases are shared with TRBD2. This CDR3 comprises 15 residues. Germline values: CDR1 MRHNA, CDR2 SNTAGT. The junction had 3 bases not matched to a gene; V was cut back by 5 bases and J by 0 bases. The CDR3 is CASSSAGGSTDTQYF. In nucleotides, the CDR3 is TGTGCCAGCAGTTCGGCGGGGGGGAGCACAGATACGCAGTATTTT.

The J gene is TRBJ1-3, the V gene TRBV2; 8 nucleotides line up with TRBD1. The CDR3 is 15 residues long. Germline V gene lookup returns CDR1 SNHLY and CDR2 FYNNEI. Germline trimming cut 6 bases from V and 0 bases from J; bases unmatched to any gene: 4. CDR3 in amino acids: CASRTGVFSGNTIYF. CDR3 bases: TGTGCCAGCAGGACAGGGGTTTTCTCTGGAAACACCATATATTTT.

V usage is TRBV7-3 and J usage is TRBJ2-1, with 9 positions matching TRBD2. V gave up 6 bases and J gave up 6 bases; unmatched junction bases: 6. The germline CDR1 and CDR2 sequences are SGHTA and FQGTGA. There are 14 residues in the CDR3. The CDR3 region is CASRTPSGTNEQFF. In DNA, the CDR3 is TGTGCCAGCAGGACGCCTAGCGGGACCAATGAGCAGTTCTTC. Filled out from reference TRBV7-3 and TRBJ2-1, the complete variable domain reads GAGVSQTPSNKVTEKGKYVELRCDPISGHTALYWYRQSLGQGPEFLIYFQGTGAADDSGLPNDRFFAVRPEGSVSTLKIQRTERGDSAVYLCASRTPSGTNEQFFGPGTRLTVL.

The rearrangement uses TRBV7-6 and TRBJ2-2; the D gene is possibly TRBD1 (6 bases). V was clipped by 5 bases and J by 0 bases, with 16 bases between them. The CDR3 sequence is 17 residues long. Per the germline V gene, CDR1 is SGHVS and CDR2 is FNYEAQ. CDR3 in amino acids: CASSRPPTGANTGELFF. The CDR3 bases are TGTGCCAGCAGCCGCCCCCCGACAGGAGCGAACACCGGGGAGCTGTTTTTT. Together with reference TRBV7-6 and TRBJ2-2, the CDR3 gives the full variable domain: GAGVSQSPRYKVTKRGQDVALRCDPISGHVSLYWYRQALGQGPEFLTYFNYEAQQDKSGLPNDRFSAERPEGSISTLTIQRTEQRDSAMYRCASSRPPTGANTGELFFGEGSRLTVL.

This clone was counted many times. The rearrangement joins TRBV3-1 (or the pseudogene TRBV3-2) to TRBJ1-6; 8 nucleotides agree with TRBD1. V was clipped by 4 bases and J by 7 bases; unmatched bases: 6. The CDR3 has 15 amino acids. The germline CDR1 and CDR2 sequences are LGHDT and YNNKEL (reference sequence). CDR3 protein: CASSRQGLPNSPLHF. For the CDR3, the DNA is TGTGCCAGCAGCCGACAGGGGTTGCCAAATTCACCCCTCCACTTT.

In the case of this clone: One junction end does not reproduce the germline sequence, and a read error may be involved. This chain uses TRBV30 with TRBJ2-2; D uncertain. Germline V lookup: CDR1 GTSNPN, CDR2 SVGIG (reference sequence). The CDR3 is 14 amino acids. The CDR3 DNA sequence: TGTGCTTGGACGGCTGACATGAACACCGGGGAGCTGTTTTTT. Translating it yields CAWTADMNTGELFF.